The 25 T cell receptor beta chains listed next were all sequenced from one sample in a study of blood T cell repertoires in COVID-19. Assay used: immunoSEQ multiplex PCR; TCRdb lists only in-frame clones, some missing. The sample consists of 340,000 or so clones, 87% of them appearing once. Specimen: peripheral blood. These TCRs come from a man aged 50-59 years with active or convalescent COVID-19.

The J gene is TRBJ2-3, the V gene TRBV10-3, with 9 bases fitting TRBD1. Germline V gene data show CDR1 as ENHRY and CDR2 as SYGVKD. V shed 7 bases, J shed 4 bases, and the junction held 9 bases outside the gene matches. This CDR3 has 15 amino acids. For the CDR3, the DNA is TGTGCCATCAATACGGGACAGGGTGGGGCAGATACGCAGTATTTT. Amino acids: CAINTGQGGADTQYF.

The genes are TRBV6-6 and TRBJ2-3, with D unresolved. The V end lost 7 bases, the J end lost 0 bases, and 11 bases lay between the germline ends. The CDR3 contains 14 residues. The germline V gene has CDR1 MNHNY and CDR2 SVGAGI (reference sequence). CDR3 sequence (DNA): TGTGCCAGCATCGAGGCTGGGAGCACAGATACGCAGTATTTT. Translated: CASIEAGSTDTQYF.

J is TRBJ1-1 and V is TRBV19; 9 nucleotides match TRBD1. Germline CDR1 is LNHDA and CDR2 is SQIVND (reference sequence). This CDR3 contains 15 residues. J gave up 3 bases and V 4 bases, and 6 bases lay outside the gene matches. Here the CDR3 reads CASSTGTGPYTEAFF. CDR3 nucleotides: TGTGCCAGTAGTACCGGGACAGGGCCCTACACTGAAGCTTTCTTT.

The V call is TRBV18, the J call TRBJ2-1, with TRBD2 identical over 9 bases. The V gene's germline CDR1 is KGHSH and CDR2 LQKENI. The CDR3 has 16 residues. The J segment lost 6 bases and the V segment lost 5 bases, leaving 11 bases of the junction unmatched. Here the CDR3 reads CASSIHTSGPGNEQFF. The CDR3 DNA follows: TGTGCCAGCTCAATTCACACTAGCGGGCCGGGCAATGAGCAGTTCTTC.

V is TRBV27 and J is TRBJ1-1; tentative D call: TRBD1 (5 bases). Trimming pared 6 bases from V and 10 bases from J, leaving 15 bases between. The CDR3 is made up of 12 amino acids. Germline V lookup: CDR1 MNHEY, CDR2 SMNVEV (reference sequence). The CDR3 DNA reads TGTGCCAGCAGGTCGGGCGGGGGTATAGCTTTCTTT. Translated, it gives CASRSGGGIAFF.

This chain joins TRBV29-1 and TRBJ2-3, with a weak D call TRBD1 (5 bases). Germline V CDR1 and CDR2: SQVTM, ANQGSEA. Trimming left V 8 bases short and J 3 bases short, with 24 bases between. CDR3 length equals 16 residues. The CDR3 loop is CSTKGRERRGTDTQYF. The CDR3 region has the DNA TGCAGCACCAAGGGCCGTGAGAGAAGGGGTACAGATACGCAGTATTTT.

Comments on this clone: In the same sample, other DNA sequences code for this CDR3. The rearrangement links TRBV18 to TRBJ1-4; 9 nucleotides agree with TRBD1. The CDR3 is 14 amino acids. The trim removed 3 bases at V and 5 bases at J, leaving 1 base unmatched. The V gene's germline CDR1 is KGHSH and CDR2 LQKENI. CDR3 sequence reads: CASSPDRGNEKLFF. Here the CDR3 DNA reads TGTGCCAGCTCACCCGACAGGGGGAATGAAAAACTGTTTTTT.

This clone showed up just once. The chain joins TRBV19 to TRBJ1-2, with D perhaps matching TRBD1 (5 bases). Germline CDR1 LNHDA, CDR2 SQIVND (reference sequence). Trimming removed 6 bases from V and 6 bases from J, with 17 bases in between. This CDR3 region has 14 residues. The CDR3 coding sequence is TGTGCCAGTAGAGCCAGGGCGAGATCTGATGGCTACACCTTC. Translated: CASRARARSDGYTF.

The gene calls are TRBV28 and TRBJ2-7; TRBD1 matches 7 bases. The CDR3 extends over 15 amino acids. V lost 6 bases, J lost 4 bases, and 12 bases stayed unmatched. Germline loops: CDR1 MDHEN, CDR2 SYDVKM. CDR3 DNA: TGTGCCAGCAGATCTCAAGGGGGCGCGACTTACGAGCAGTACTTC. Encoded protein: CASRSQGGATYEQYF.

The rearrangement joins TRBV5-1 to TRBJ1-2; D unresolved. Germline CDR1 is SGHRS and CDR2 is YFSETQ. This CDR3 has 14 residues. Trimming shortened V by 0 bases and J by 7 bases, and 13 bases separated the two germline ends. The CDR3 DNA sequence: TGCGCCAGCAGCTTGGCCGAGGGAGTAGTTGGCTACACCTTC. This codes for CASSLAEGVVGYTF. The full variable domain, with the rest looked up from reference TRBV5-1 and TRBJ1-2, is KAGVTQTPRYLIKTRGQQVTLSCSPISGHRSVSWYQQTPGQGLQFLFEYFSETQRNKGNFPGRFSGRQFSNSRSEMNVSTLELGDSALYLCASSLAEGVVGYTFGSGTRLTVV.

Turning to this clone: The identical CDR3 is also encoded by other nucleotide sequences in the sample. CDR3 sequence (DNA): TGTGCCAGCTCACCGCCGGGACAGGGGGCCTACGAGCAGTACTTC. Its protein is CASSPPGQGAYEQYF. The V gene is TRBV18, the J gene TRBJ2-7, with 11 bases that match TRBD1. V shed 3 bases, J shed 2 bases, and the junction held 3 bases outside the gene matches. The CDR3 is made up of 15 amino acids. The germline V gene encodes CDR1 KGHSH and CDR2 LQKENI.

The chain employs TRBV11-2 and TRBJ1-2, with D unresolved. The germline V and J ends were trimmed by 4 bases and 0 bases, with 12 bases remaining between them. CDR3 size: 15 residues. The germline V gene encodes CDR1 SGHAT and CDR2 FQNNGV. DNA of the CDR3: TGTGCCAGCAGCTCTGTCAGAAAGTCTAACTATGGCTACACCTTC. Translation: CASSSVRKSNYGYTF.

This clone was detected once. The genes are TRBV30 and TRBJ1-4; D gene unclear. V was pared by 3 bases and J by 11 bases, with 13 bases between. This CDR3 has 12 amino acids. The V gene's germline CDR1 is GTSNPN and CDR2 SVGIG (reference sequence). The CDR3 is CAWSARFGKLFF. The CDR3 region has the DNA TGTGCCTGGAGCGCTAGATTCGGGAAACTGTTTTTT.

The J gene is TRBJ2-7, the V gene TRBV9; 10 bases map to TRBD2. The J segment lost 3 bases and the V segment lost 4 bases, leaving 4 bases of the junction unmatched. Germline CDR1 and CDR2: SGDLS and YYNGEE. The CDR3 is 14 residues long. CDR3 in amino acids: CASSPSGSVYEQYF. The CDR3 coding sequence is TGTGCCAGCAGCCCTAGCGGGAGTGTCTACGAGCAGTACTTC.

The rearrangement uses TRBV12-2 and TRBJ1-2; no check of the table's D call, TRBD1, against the DNA was made. TRBV12-2 counts as a pseudogene. CDR3 length: 15 amino acids. For the CDR3, the DNA is TGTGCAAGTCGCTTAATCGGACAGGGGCCTTATGGCTACACCTTC. Translating gives CASRLIGQGPYGYTF.

This chain joins TRBV14 and TRBJ2-7, with D possibly TRBD1 on 6 matching bases. V lost 0 bases and J 7 bases, leaving 13 bases between the germline ends. Germline CDR1 reads SGHDN; CDR2 reads FVKESK. The CDR3 loop spans 14 amino acids. CDR3 DNA: TGTGCCAGCAGCCAAGATTGGAACAGGGTTGAGCAGTACTTC. Translating gives CASSQDWNRVEQYF.

The V gene is TRBV5-5, the J gene TRBJ2-1; 7 nucleotides match TRBD2. CDR3 length: 14 amino acids. The trim removed 4 bases at V and 2 bases at J, leaving 3 bases unmatched. Germline V CDR1 and CDR2: SGHKS, YYEKEE (reference sequence). The CDR3 region has the DNA TGTGCCAGCAGCCTTGGACTAGCCTACAATGAGCAGTTCTTC. The encoded protein is CASSLGLAYNEQFF. The full variable domain, in which reference TRBV5-5 and TRBJ2-1 provide the parts outside the CDR3, is DAGVTQSPTHLIKTRGQQVTLRCSPISGHKSVSWYQQVLGQGPQFIFQYYEKEERGRGNFPDRFSARQFPNYSSELNVNALLLGDSALYLCASSLGLAYNEQFFGPGTRLTVL.

This sequence joins TRBV27 and TRBJ2-7; 10 bases align to TRBD1. The CDR3 runs to 15 residues. CDR1 is MNHEY, CDR2 SMNVEV, per germline (reference sequence). Trimming cost V 6 bases and J 1 base; bases outside gene matches: 6. In DNA, the CDR3 is TGTGCCAGCAGGGGCCGGGACAGGGGTTCCTACGAGCAGTACTTC. Protein sequence: CASRGRDRGSYEQYF.

The rearrangement links TRBV7-9 to TRBJ1-5; D possibly corresponds to TRBD1 (5 bases). The CDR3 consists of 14 residues. Germline CDR1 is SEHNR and CDR2 is FQNEAQ (reference sequence). V lost 2 bases, J lost 4 bases, and 9 bases lay in between. The DNA of the CDR3 is TGTGCCAGCAGCTTAACAGGAAAAAATCAGCCCCAGCATTTT. Amino acid sequence: CASSLTGKNQPQHF.

The genes are TRBV2 and TRBJ2-1, with TRBD2 identical over 7 bases. Germline values: CDR1 SNHLY, CDR2 FYNNEI. The CDR3 length is 13 residues. V shed 4 bases and J 6 bases; nucleotides not matched to a gene: 3. Here the CDR3 reads CASSARGGNEQFF. In nucleotides, the CDR3 is TGTGCCAGCAGTGCCCGCGGGGGCAATGAGCAGTTCTTC.

V is TRBV20-1 and J is TRBJ2-3, with 9 bases fitting TRBD2. The CDR3 is 16 amino acids. The germline V gene has CDR1 DFQATT and CDR2 SNEGSKA (reference sequence). The junction had 12 bases not matched to a gene; V was cut back by 3 bases and J by 5 bases. The DNA of the CDR3 is TGCAGTGCTAGTGGTCTAGCGGGGACCGGGGGAGATACGCAGTATTTT. Its protein is CSASGLAGTGGDTQYF.

J is TRBJ1-4 and V is TRBV12-3 or TRBV12-4; D is perhaps TRBD1 (5 bases). The length of the CDR3 is 13 residues. V gave up 3 bases and J gave up 7 bases, with 9 bases separating them. Written as DNA, the CDR3 is TGTGCCAGCAGTTTCTTGGGGGGTGAAAAACTGTTTTTT. This sequence encodes CASSFLGGEKLFF.

The chain uses TRBV7-6 and TRBJ2-2; 12 positions match TRBD2. This CDR3 has 19 residues. The V gene's germline CDR1 is SGHVS and CDR2 FNYEAQ. The trim removed 5 bases at V and 5 bases at J, leaving 15 bases unmatched. The chain's CDR3 is CASSLGLRETSGGTGELFF. DNA for the CDR3: TGTGCCAGCAGCCTCGGCCTTAGGGAAACTAGCGGGGGGACCGGGGAGCTGTTTTTT.

The rearrangement joins TRBV5-1 to TRBJ2-3; TRBD2 agrees at 10 bases. Germline trimming cut 3 bases from V and 6 bases from J; bases unmatched to any gene: 7. Looked up from germline, CDR1 is SGHRS and CDR2 is YFSETQ. CDR3 length equals 15 residues. The CDR3 loop is CASSSKREGTDTQYF. The CDR3 DNA sequence: TGCGCCAGCAGCTCAAAGCGGGAGGGAACGGATACGCAGTATTTT.

V is TRBV6-5 and J is TRBJ1-3, with D hard to call. The germline V gene has CDR1 MNHEY and CDR2 SVGAGI. Trimming cost V 2 bases and J 0 bases, with 11 bases left between them. This CDR3 is 16 amino acids long. CDR3 DNA: TGTGCCAGCAGTTACCCCTCTACCTTCTCTGGAAACACCATATATTTT. It translates to CASSYPSTFSGNTIYF.